The clone carrying this TCR beta chain was observed a single time. The record originates from a study of technical replicates of blood from a few donors. Trimming removed 6 bases from V and 2 bases from J, with 17 bases in between. The CDR3 length is 15 residues. Germline values: CDR1 MNHEY, CDR2 SVGAGI. This table comes from immunoSEQ multiplex PCR, and its TCRdb copy is limited to in-frame clones, with some not included. The sample lists 75,000 to 100,000 clones; 90% to 95% were seen once. This chain links TRBV6-5 with TRBJ2-7; D is perhaps TRBD1 (5 bases). Material for sequencing was T cells isolated from PBMCs. This clonotype was sampled from a human donor in good health. The CDR3 coding sequence is TGTGCCAGCAGCCGAGTTGATGGGGCCACCTACGAGCAGTACTTC. Protein product: CASSRVDGATYEQYF.